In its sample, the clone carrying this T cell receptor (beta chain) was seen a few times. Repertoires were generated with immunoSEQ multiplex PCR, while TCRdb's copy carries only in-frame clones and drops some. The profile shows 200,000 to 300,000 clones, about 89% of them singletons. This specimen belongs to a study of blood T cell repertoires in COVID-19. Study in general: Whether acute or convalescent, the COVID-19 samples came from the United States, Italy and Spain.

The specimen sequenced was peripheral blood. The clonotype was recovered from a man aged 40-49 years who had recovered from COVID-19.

The CDR3 spells CASSSGEQWQETQYF. Here the CDR3 DNA reads TGTGCCAGCAGCTCAGGGGAGCAATGGCAAGAGACCCAGTACTTC. The chain is built from TRBV2 and TRBJ2-5; TRBD1 is a possible D gene (6 bases). CDR3 size: 15 residues. V lost 6 bases and J 2 bases, leaving 16 bases between the germline ends. Germline V CDR1 and CDR2: SNHLY, FYNNEI.